These 24 T cell receptor beta chains were all obtained from the same sample, sequenced in a study of response to subunit inactivated influenza vaccine. MiXCR, run by TCRdb on the RT-PCR reads, gives a single entry per CDR3 protein. The sample holds 540,000 or so distinct CDR3 sequences, over 10% seen once. The source material was PBMCs from blood, sampled roughly 48 days after vaccination. The receptor source for this set is a man aged 50 to 59 who received an inactivated influenza vaccine.

This clonotype was seen more than once but under ten times. This chain joins TRBV6-1 and TRBJ2-4, with D possibly TRBD2 on 7 matching bases. V shed 6 bases and J shed 0 bases, with 12 bases lying between them. The CDR3 sequence is 15 residues long. Germline V lookup: CDR1 MNHNS, CDR2 SASEGT. CDR3 bases: TGTGCCAGCAGGGACGGGGGGCTAGCCAAAAACATTCAGTACTTC. Encoded protein: CASRDGGLAKNIQYF.

This clonotype is a singleton in its sample. This chain joins TRBV2 and TRBJ2-3, with a tentative D call TRBD1 (6 bases). Trimming stripped 6 bases from V and 2 bases from J, with 12 bases between. CDR1 is SNHLY and CDR2 is FYNNEI in the germline V gene. The CDR3 contains 14 residues. CDR3 DNA sequence: TGTGCCAGCAGGGGACAAACGAACACAGATACGCAGTATTTT. This codes for CASRGQTNTDTQYF.

Here the CDR3 reads CASSLGGSRTGELFF. The CDR3 DNA reads TGTGCCAGCAGCTTGGGTGGGAGTAGAACCGGGGAGCTGTTTTTT. The rearrangement joins TRBV11-2 to TRBJ2-2; maybe TRBD2 (5 bases). The V end lost 3 bases, the J end lost 5 bases, and 13 bases lay between the germline ends. The CDR3 is 15 amino acids. Looked up from germline, CDR1 is SGHAT and CDR2 is FQNNGV.

Many counts were recorded for this clonotype. In nucleotides, the CDR3 is TGTGCCAGCAGTCGTCACGGACAGGGGGATACGCAGTATTTT. This sequence encodes CASSRHGQGDTQYF. The chain has TRBV6-1 and TRBJ2-3, with 9 bases lining up with TRBD1. The CDR3 extends over 14 amino acids. J gave up 6 bases and V 5 bases, and 6 bases lay outside the gene matches. Germline CDR1 is MNHNS and CDR2 is SASEGT.

This clonotype was observed at least ten times. The chain recombines TRBV12-3 or TRBV12-4 with TRBJ1-1; maybe TRBD1 (6 bases). The V and J ends lost 3 bases and 4 bases respectively, with 15 bases between them. The CDR3 sequence is 15 residues long. CDR3 region: CASSFGTGRGTEAFF. Written as DNA, the CDR3 is TGTGCCAGCAGTTTCGGAACAGGGAGGGGCACTGAAGCTTTCTTT.

As to this clonotype: The junction and the germline gene differ at one end; a read error may be behind it. The chain uses TRBV5-1 and TRBJ2-7; D call uncertain. Germline-derived CDR1 and CDR2 are SGHRS and YFSETQ. This CDR3 region has 8 residues. This chain's CDR3 is CASSVSRF. CDR3 DNA sequence: TGCGCCAGCAGCGTGTCCAGATTC.

The chain links TRBV4-2 to TRBJ2-7, with a possible D match to TRBD2 (6 bases). V was shortened by 10 bases and J by 3 bases, with 16 bases between the two germline ends. Germline CDR1 and CDR2: LGHNA and YNFKEQ. The CDR3 has 13 amino acids. The CDR3 region has the DNA TGTGCCATCGGCCCCGGGAGCCTCTACGAGCAGTACTTC. Protein sequence: CAIGPGSLYEQYF.

CDR3 region: CSVRRGGGQETQYF. The CDR3 DNA reads as TGCAGCGTTCGTCGGGGGGGGGGGCAAGAGACCCAGTACTTC. V gene TRBV29-1 combines with J gene TRBJ2-5; 8 bases align to TRBD2. CDR3 size: 14 residues. The trim removed 5 bases at V and 2 bases at J, leaving 7 bases unmatched. Germline values: CDR1 SQVTM, CDR2 ANQGSEA.

This clonotype has only a few counts. This sequence joins TRBV5-1 and TRBJ2-5, with no clear D. V gave up 0 bases and J gave up 1 base, with 10 bases separating them. The CDR3 consists of 15 residues. Germline CDR1 and CDR2: SGHRS and YFSETQ. The CDR3 loop reads CASSLGTTLQETQYF. The CDR3 DNA sequence: TGCGCCAGCAGCTTGGGAACTACCCTCCAAGAGACCCAGTACTTC.

Written as DNA, the CDR3 is TGCGCCAGCAGCCAAGTCGACCTAGCCAAAAACATTCAGTACTTC. This encodes CASSQVDLAKNIQYF. This rearrangement joins TRBV4-1 to TRBJ2-4; no firm D call. The CDR3 has 15 residues. The ends were cut back, 1 base at V and 0 bases at J, with 7 bases in the middle. Germline CDR1 reads MGHRA; CDR2 reads YSYEKL.

This clonotype has a count of ten or more. The J gene is TRBJ1-5, the V gene TRBV10-3; no reliable D call. Germline V CDR1 and CDR2: ENHRY, SYGVKD. V was pared by 4 bases and J by 5 bases, with 12 bases between. The CDR3 totals 14 residues. The DNA of the CDR3 is TGTGCCATCAGTGGAGTGGGGATTGATCAGCCCCAGCATTTT. The encoded protein is CAISGVGIDQPQHF.

This clonotype was counted a few times. This chain joins TRBV29-1 and TRBJ2-2, with 10 bases fitting TRBD1. Germline V gene sequence: CDR1 SQVTM, CDR2 ANQGSEA. The CDR3 is made up of 21 amino acids. The V gene end was trimmed by 8 bases and the J gene end by 5 bases; junction bases not matched to a gene: 29. CDR3 residues: CSPSSGQGFTQRECLTGELFF. The CDR3 DNA reads TGCAGCCCCTCCTCGGGACAGGGGTTTACCCAGCGGGAGTGCCTAACCGGGGAGCTGTTTTTT.

The chain has TRBV4-3 and TRBJ2-3; 9 bases fit TRBD2. The germline V gene encodes CDR1 LGHNA and CDR2 YSLEER. V lost 5 bases and J lost 7; bases outside the gene matches: 7. The CDR3 consists of 14 residues. The CDR3 bases are TGCGCCAGCAGCGAGGGCGGGGGGGCCCATACGCAGTATTTT. Amino acids: CASSEGGGAHTQYF.

This clonotype was observed many times. The genes are TRBV6-2 or TRBV6-3 and TRBJ2-7; 9 bases map to TRBD2. The CDR3 extends over 14 amino acids. J was trimmed by 7 bases and V by 4 bases; bases with no gene match: 8. The germline gives CDR1 MNHEY, CDR2 SVGEGT. CDR3: CASSFLGLAYEQYF. In DNA form, the CDR3 reads TGTGCCAGCAGTTTCCTTGGACTAGCGTATGAGCAGTACTTC.

This clonotype occurred many times. The V and J genes are TRBV6-5 and TRBJ1-5; no clear D gene. Deletions cut 0 bases from V and 0 bases from J, with 3 bases between. This CDR3 has 14 amino acids. In germline, CDR1 is MNHEY, CDR2 SVGAGI. The DNA for the CDR3 is TGTGCCAGCAGTTACTCGGGTAGCAATCAGCCCCAGCATTTT. Its translation: CASSYSGSNQPQHF.

This clonotype has only a few counts. The rearrangement joins TRBV15 to TRBJ1-5; D not resolved. CDR3 size: 15 residues. Germline V gives CDR1 LNHNV, CDR2 YYDKDF (reference sequence). The V end lost 0 bases, the J end lost 1 base, and 7 bases lay between the germline ends. The CDR3 reads CATSRDTGSNQPQHF. CDR3 coding DNA: TGTGCCACCAGCAGAGATACGGGGAGCAATCAGCCCCAGCATTTT.

The chain has TRBV9 and TRBJ2-1; 7 nucleotides match TRBD2. The CDR3 contains 15 residues. The V gene end was trimmed by 0 bases and the J gene end by 4 bases; junction bases not matched to a gene: 4. Germline V gives CDR1 SGDLS, CDR2 YYNGEE. CDR3 residues: CASSVGLAEYNEQFF. CDR3 sequence (DNA): TGTGCCAGCAGCGTAGGACTAGCAGAGTACAATGAGCAGTTCTTC.

This chain connects TRBV5-1 to TRBJ2-5; 10 nucleotides match TRBD2. After removal of 4 bases from V and 4 bases from J, the junction contained 4 bases not matched to a gene. Germline-derived CDR1 and CDR2 are SGHRS and YFSETQ. The CDR3 runs to 14 residues. As DNA, the CDR3 is TGCGCCAGCAGCCAGGGACTAGCGAGAGAGACCCAGTACTTC. Its protein is CASSQGLARETQYF.

This clonotype came up once. The rearrangement uses TRBV4-2 and TRBJ2-7, with D unresolved. The CDR3 spans 14 residues. V lost 2 bases, J lost 6 bases, and 14 bases lay in between. The germline V gene has CDR1 LGHNA and CDR2 YNFKEQ. The CDR3 DNA reads TGTGCCAGCAGCCAAACATCTGGCTCGAGCGAGCAGTACTTC. Translation gives CASSQTSGSSEQYF.

The V gene is TRBV6-5, the J gene TRBJ1-1, with D uncertain. Looked up from germline, CDR1 is MNHEY and CDR2 is SVGAGI. There are 14 residues in the CDR3. V lost 4 bases, J lost 1 base, and 10 bases lay in between. CDR3 in DNA: TGTGCCAGCAGTTCGAAGGGAGAGAACACTGAAGCTTTCTTT. Its translation is CASSSKGENTEAFF.

V gene TRBV4-2 combines with J gene TRBJ1-2; 7 bases match TRBD1. This CDR3 is built from 13 residues. Germline lookup yields CDR1 LGHNA and CDR2 YNFKEQ. V gave up 4 bases and J gave up 6 bases; unmatched junction bases: 5. The chain's CDR3 is CASSRNQGDGYTF. As DNA, the CDR3 is TGTGCCAGCAGCCGGAATCAGGGGGATGGCTACACCTTC.

This clonotype appeared a few times. The J gene is TRBJ2-5, the V gene TRBV18; 9 nucleotides agree with TRBD1. The germline gives CDR1 KGHSH, CDR2 LQKENI. The junction had 7 bases not matched to a gene; V was cut back by 3 bases and J by 5 bases. The CDR3 has 15 amino acids. The CDR3 spells CASSPNGTGRETQYF. CDR3 sequence (DNA): TGTGCCAGCTCACCGAACGGGACAGGGCGGGAGACCCAGTACTTC.

In this sample, this clonotype turned up many times. This sequence joins TRBV5-1 and TRBJ2-7, with D possibly TRBD1 on 6 matching bases. CDR3 length equals 13 residues. The V gene lost 2 bases and the J gene lost 5 bases, with 11 bases spanning the gap. In germline, CDR1 is SGHRS, CDR2 YFSETQ. This chain's CDR3 is CASSFQGNNEQYF. The CDR3 coding sequence is TGCGCCAGCAGCTTCCAGGGGAACAACGAGCAGTACTTC.

The chain joins TRBV29-1 to TRBJ2-1; D tentatively reads TRBD1 or TRBD2 (7 bases each). CDR1 is SQVTM, CDR2 ANQGSEA, per germline. The ends were cut back, 3 bases at V and 4 bases at J, with 10 bases in the middle. This CDR3 spans 13 amino acids. This CDR3 reads CSVDRGGYNEQFF. The CDR3 DNA reads as TGCAGCGTTGACAGGGGGGGGTACAATGAGCAGTTCTTC.